This is a list of T cell receptor beta chains from one sample in a study of T cell responses to AZD1222 COVID-19 vaccine. Clones were read by immunoSEQ multiplex PCR, and TCRdb kept only the in-frame ones, dropping some. The data show around 20,000 clones, with roughly 83% seen just once and roughly a sixth held by the top ten. The sample was peripheral blood, taken 28 days after the second AZD1222 dose. These receptors originate from an adult who received the AZD1222 COVID-19 vaccine. Both conserved end residues are part of each CDR3. The D gene is left open where the match is weak. Some rows mark clone size as missing; the rest say once, few, many or name a class of expanded clone.

V	size	J	D	CDR3	DNA
TRBV6-5	.	TRBJ1-2	TRBD1	CASRSQGQIFYGYTF	TGTGCCAGCAGGTCCCAGGGACAGATCTTCTATGGCTACACCTTC
TRBV24-1	.	TRBJ2-6	.	CATSDLPRAGANVLTF	TGTGCCACCAGTGATTTGCCCAGGGCTGGGGCCAACGTCCTGACTTTC
TRBV19	.	TRBJ2-3	.	CASSASASTDTQYF	TGTGCCAGTAGTGCTAGCGCTAGCACAGATACGCAGTATTTT
TRBV7-9	.	TRBJ1-6	TRBD1	CASSLLTGEDSPLHF	TGTGCCAGCAGCTTACTGACAGGGGAGGATTCACCCCTCCACTTT
TRBV27	few	TRBJ1-5	.	CASAGAGNQPQHF	TGTGCCAGCGCGGGAGCTGGCAATCAGCCCCAGCATTTT
TRBV4-2	.	TRBJ1-1	.	CASSQGSGTEAFF	TGTGCCAGCAGCCAAGGATCGGGGACTGAAGCTTTCTTT
TRBV9	.	TRBJ2-7	.	CASSVRSQASTYEQYF	TGTGCCAGCAGCGTAAGGTCCCAGGCGTCGACCTACGAGCAGTACTTC
TRBV28	.	TRBJ2-7	TRBD2	CASRRTFSGIYEQYF	TGTGCCAGCAGAAGAACTTTTAGCGGGATCTACGAGCAGTACTTC
TRBV19	.	TRBJ1-2	TRBD1	CASIRQGAGNGYTF	TGTGCCAGTATACGACAGGGGGCGGGTAATGGCTACACCTTC
TRBV10-3	few	TRBJ2-3	.	CAISEGRVADTQYF	TGTGCCATCAGTGAGGGCAGGGTTGCAGATACGCAGTATTTT
TRBV3-1/TRBV3-2	.	TRBJ2-5	.	CASSHRRGAKQTQYF	TGTGCCAGCAGCCATAGAAGAGGCGCGAAACAGACCCAGTACTTC
TRBV19	.	TRBJ1-5	.	CASSMVYRGPQHF	TGTGCCAGTAGTATGGTCTACCGGGGGCCCCAGCATTTT
TRBV7-2	.	TRBJ2-5	TRBD2	CASSLLAAGETQYF	TGTGCCAGCAGCTTACTAGCGGCAGGGGAGACCCAGTACTTC
TRBV2	.	TRBJ2-7	TRBD1	CASSRDSTYEQYF	TGTGCCAGCAGCCGGGACAGTACCTACGAGCAGTACTTC
TRBV9	.	TRBJ2-7	.	CASSVLTGSDEQYF	TGTGCCAGCAGCGTATTAACCGGGAGCGACGAGCAGTACTTC
TRBV30	.	TRBJ1-2	.	CAWSVGAGYGYTF	TGTGCCTGGAGTGTGGGGGCCGGGTATGGCTACACCTTC
TRBV14	.	TRBJ1-2	TRBD1	CASSQDRLPRTGVFYGYTF	TGTGCCAGCAGCCAAGATCGATTGCCGAGGACAGGGGTCTTCTATGGCTACACCTTC
TRBV28	.	TRBJ1-2	.	CASSLMPKNYGYTF	TGTGCCAGCAGTTTAATGCCCAAGAACTATGGCTACACCTTC
TRBV10-3	.	TRBJ2-3	TRBD2	CAISQRTSGGTDTQYF	TGTGCCATCAGTCAAAGGACTAGCGGAGGCACAGATACGCAGTATTTT
TRBV11-2	.	TRBJ2-5	TRBD2	CASSPGLAGGVRKTQYF	TGTGCCAGCAGCCCGGGACTAGCGGGAGGGGTCAGGAAGACCCAGTACTTC
TRBV19	.	TRBJ2-7	.	CASSPRTALREQYF	TGTGCCAGTAGTCCCAGGACCGCCTTGAGAGAGCAGTACTTC
TRBV3-1/TRBV3-2	medium-sized	TRBJ1-4	TRBD1	CASSAIGPRGGQGIREKLFF	TGTGCCAGCTCCGCTATCGGGCCTAGGGGGGGACAGGGGATTCGTGAAAAACTGTTTTTT
TRBV5-1	.	TRBJ2-2	.	CASSLETSGGELFF	TGCGCCAGCAGCTTAGAGACCTCAGGCGGGGAGCTGTTTTTT
TRBV5-6	.	TRBJ2-2	.	CASSLWEPGELFF	TGTGCCAGCAGCTTATGGGAACCCGGGGAGCTGTTTTTT
TRBV18	once	TRBJ2-7	.	CASSTEVGEQYF	TGTGCCAGCTCAACGGAGGTTGGGGAGCAGTACTTC
TRBV5-1	.	TRBJ2-1	TRBD2	CASRGSGMSYNEQFF	TGCGCCAGCAGGGGTAGCGGGATGTCCTACAATGAGCAGTTCTTC
TRBV7-2	.	TRBJ2-1	.	CASSGVWTGEDEQFF	TGTGCCAGCAGTGGGGTCTGGACGGGAGAAGATGAGCAGTTCTTC
TRBV5-1	.	TRBJ2-3	TRBD1	CASSPARDRAGDTQYF	TGCGCCAGCAGCCCCGCGAGGGACAGGGCGGGAGATACGCAGTATTTT
TRBV4-2	.	TRBJ2-2	TRBD2	CASSRLAGQTGELFF	TGTGCCAGCAGCCGACTAGCGGGCCAGACCGGGGAGCTGTTTTTT
TRBV7-9	.	TRBJ2-1	TRBD2	CASSDTGLAGTFYNEQFF	TGTGCCAGCAGCGATACGGGACTAGCGGGAACTTTCTACAATGAGCAGTTCTTC
TRBV12-5	few	TRBJ1-2	.	CASGEGYGYTF	TGTGCTAGTGGTGAGGGCTATGGCTACACCTTC
TRBV18	.	TRBJ1-2	.	CASSPGQTNYGYTF	TGTGCCAGCTCACCAGGACAGACTAACTATGGCTACACCTTC
TRBV11-2	medium-sized	TRBJ2-5	.	CASSPRGGAWLETQYF	TGTGCCAGCAGCCCGCGAGGGGGGGCATGGCTTGAGACCCAGTACTTC
TRBV7-2	.	TRBJ1-5	.	CASTTTSGSRGFQPQHF	TGTGCCAGCACCACCACTTCAGGTAGCAGGGGTTTTCAGCCCCAGCATTTT
TRBV7-2	.	TRBJ1-3	.	CASSLRGAGGNTIYF	TGTGCCAGCAGCTTAAGGGGGGCAGGAGGAAACACCATATATTTT
TRBV10-3	.	TRBJ2-5	.	CAISADSETQYF	TGTGCCATCAGTGCTGATTCCGAGACCCAGTACTTC
TRBV7-2	.	TRBJ2-5	.	CASSYDRKETQYF	TGTGCCAGCAGTTACGATCGGAAGGAGACCCAGTACTTC